This is a list of T cell receptor beta chains from one sample in a study of T cells in Graves' hyperthyroidism and ophthalmopathy. TCRdb fed the multiplex PCR reads into MiXCR, producing one record per CDR3 protein. Here the sample spans 350,000 to 450,000 distinct CDR3 sequences, around 15% being singletons. Source material: blood. These receptors all come from a middle-aged man with Graves' ophthalmopathy. CDR3s include the opening cysteine and the closing phenylalanine or tryptophan. A D gene is named only where the DNA matches it firmly. Size is omitted from some rows. Given values are once, few, many or a class for expanded clones.

v_call	clone_size	j_call	d_call	cdr3_nt	cdr3_aa
TRBV5-1	many	TRBJ2-7	NA	TGCGCCAGCAGCGCAGGGGTCTCCGAGCAGTACTTC	CASSAGVSEQYF
TRBV7-2	NA	TRBJ2-2	NA	TGTGCCAGCACGACCCGCCCGAACACCGGGGAGCTGTTTTTT	CASTTRPNTGELFF
TRBV20-1	many	TRBJ1-1	NA	TGCAGTGCTAGCCGACCCGACACTGAAGCTTTCTTT	CSASRPDTEAFF
TRBV20-1	few	TRBJ2-7	TRBD2	TGCAGTGCCGCCGTAGCGGGAGGGTCCTACGAGCAGTACTTC	CSAAVAGGSYEQYF
TRBV20-1	many	TRBJ1-2	NA	TGCAGTGCTAGTCCGACGGACAGTCACTATGGCTACACCTTC	CSASPTDSHYGYTF
TRBV13	NA	TRBJ2-5	TRBD2	TGTGCCAGCAGCCCGGTGGGGCTAGCGGGAGTAGAACAAGAGACCCAGTACTTC	CASSPVGLAGVEQETQYF
TRBV11-2	many	TRBJ2-1	TRBD1	TGTGCCAGCAGCCTCGGGCAGGGGGAAAACAATGAGCAGTTCTTC	CASSLGQGENNEQFF
TRBV20-1	few	TRBJ2-5	NA	TGCAGCCTAAACCCGGACGGTCAAGAGACCCAGTACTTC	CSLNPDGQETQYF
TRBV11-2	many	TRBJ2-2	TRBD2	TGTGCCAGCAGCCTCGGTCTAGCGGGAGACACCGGGGAGCTGTTTTTT	CASSLGLAGDTGELFF
TRBV2	NA	TRBJ1-1	TRBD1	TGTGCCAGCAGTGAAGGCAGGGGGACCACTGAAGCTTTCTTT	CASSEGRGTTEAFF
TRBV20-1	NA	TRBJ2-7	TRBD2	TGCAGTGCTAGAGATAGCGGGGCCTACGAGCAGTACTTC	CSARDSGAYEQYF
TRBV7-9	NA	TRBJ2-3	NA	TGTGCCAGCGGCTTGACCCAGGGAAAGATAGGAGATACGCAGTATTTT	CASGLTQGKIGDTQYF
TRBV20-1	few	TRBJ1-2	TRBD1	TGCAGTGCTAGAAGTATCGTGACAGGGTATATCGGCTACACCTTC	CSARSIVTGYIGYTF
TRBV6-2/TRBV6-3	NA	TRBJ1-5	NA	TGTGCCAGCAGTTACTCGGGGCGACAAATCAATCAGCCCCAGCATTTT	CASSYSGRQINQPQHF
TRBV3-1	NA	TRBJ2-3	TRBD2	TGTGCCAGCAGCCCAACTAGCGGAGGCAAAGATACGCAGTATTTT	CASSPTSGGKDTQYF
TRBV7-9	many	TRBJ1-5	NA	TGTGCCAGCAGCTTAGCAGCTTCTAATCAGCCCCAGCATTTT	CASSLAASNQPQHF
TRBV6-1	NA	TRBJ2-1	TRBD1	TGTGCCAGCAGTGAAATTGGGACAGTGGTTGAGCAGTTCTTC	CASSEIGTVVEQFF
TRBV15	many	TRBJ2-3	TRBD2	TGTGCCACCAGCAGAGACTCCGGGACTACCCGCCCAGATACGCAGTATTTT	CATSRDSGTTRPDTQYF
TRBV7-8	many	TRBJ1-1	NA	TGTGCCAGCGGGGGGGGAAGGACTGAAGCTTTCTTT	CASGGGRTEAFF
TRBV5-1	many	TRBJ2-7	NA	TGCGCCAGCAGCTTGGTGGAGTACGGGGAGCAGTACTTC	CASSLVEYGEQYF
TRBV29-1	many	TRBJ2-2	NA	TGCAGCGTCCCGAGGGACACCGATTACACCGGGGAGCTGTTTTTT	CSVPRDTDYTGELFF
TRBV4-1	NA	TRBJ2-7	TRBD1	TGCGCCAGCAGCCAGCCTAAATCGGGACAGAGGAACGAGCAGTACTTC	CASSQPKSGQRNEQYF
TRBV12-3/TRBV12-4	many	TRBJ2-2	TRBD2	TGTGCCAGCAGTTTTACCGGGACTAGCGGACACGGGGAGCTGTTTTTT	CASSFTGTSGHGELFF
TRBV11-1	many	TRBJ2-3	NA	TGTGCCAGCAGCTTAGACAGGTCAGATACGCAGTATTTT	CASSLDRSDTQYF
TRBV19	NA	TRBJ1-1	NA	TGTGCCAGTAGTACCTACGAACAGAACACTGAAGCTTTCTTT	CASSTYEQNTEAFF
TRBV9	few	TRBJ1-5	NA	TGTGCCAGCAGCGGGGGCAGGGACCAGCCCCAGCATTTT	CASSGGRDQPQHF
TRBV7-9	many	TRBJ2-7	NA	TGTGCCAGCAGCCGAATCTCGCCGGGACTTAACTTACCCGAAGGGGGCGAGCAGTACTTC	CASSRISPGLNLPEGGEQYF
TRBV10-3	NA	TRBJ1-5	NA	TGTGCCATCAGTGCAGGGGACGGCAATCAGCCCCAGCATTTT	CAISAGDGNQPQHF
TRBV7-9	many	TRBJ2-5	NA	TGTGCCAGCAGCTCCCAAACCGGGACACGACAAGAGACCCAGTACTTC	CASSSQTGTRQETQYF
TRBV19	NA	TRBJ2-2	TRBD2	TGTGTCAGTAGTAATCTAGCGGGAACGGCCACCGGGGAGCTGTTTTTT	CVSSNLAGTATGELFF
TRBV3-1	many	TRBJ2-7	TRBD2	TGTGCCAGCAGTCCCGACACCGGGGGGGACGAGCAGTACTTC	CASSPDTGGDEQYF
TRBV19	NA	TRBJ2-1	NA	TGTGCCAGTAGTATACAAGTACTCGAATTCAATGAGCAGTTCTTC	CASSIQVLEFNEQFF